This T cell receptor beta chain was sequenced in a study of early T cells in non-severe SARS-CoV-2 infection. TCRdb ran MiXCR on the 5' RACE reads and lists one entry per CDR3 protein. The table has under 85,000 distinct CDR3 sequences, 10% to 15% seen once; the top ten hold 6% to 7%. Sequencing was done on a sample of whole blood. The receptor was isolated from an adult who was a healthcare worker with PCR-confirmed SARS-CoV-2 infection or an uninfected control (not recorded which).

The CDR3 sequence is CASSGGVMGNNEQFF. In DNA form, the CDR3 reads TGTGCCAGCAGTGGAGGGGTGATGGGGAACAATGAGCAGTTCTTC. The chain is built from TRBV11-2 and TRBJ2-1, with D possibly being TRBD2 (6 bases). The V gene lost 6 bases and the J gene lost 5 bases, with 17 bases spanning the gap. Germline CDR1 SGHAT, CDR2 FQNNGV. The CDR3 spans 15 residues.